This T cell receptor beta chain was identified in a study of T cell responses to AZD1222 COVID-19 vaccine. Profiled with immunoSEQ multiplex PCR; TCRdb holds only in-frame clones, not every one. The table lists 150,000 to 200,000 clones, around nine tenths of them singletons, with roughly 11% in the top ten. This CDR3 region has 17 residues. CDR1 is LGHDT and CDR2 is YNNKEL in the germline V gene (reference sequence). Trimming cost V 2 bases and J 4 bases; bases outside gene matches: 10. The sequence derives from an adult who received the AZD1222 COVID-19 vaccine. This material consisted of peripheral blood, taken 28 days after the second AZD1222 dose. This chain uses TRBV3-1 (or the pseudogene TRBV3-2) with TRBJ2-3, with 9 bases lining up with TRBD2. The CDR3 region is CASSQRLGGGAADTQYF. CDR3 bases: TGTGCCAGCAGCCAACGGTTGGGCGGGGGGGCCGCAGATACGCAGTATTTT.